The sequence of this T cell receptor (beta chain) was determined in a study of T cell changes during pregnancy in multiple sclerosis. The CDR3 loop spans 18 amino acids. Germline CDR1 and CDR2: MNHNS and SASEGT. The ends were cut back, 3 bases at V and 0 bases at J, with 18 bases in the middle. Sequencing used immunoSEQ multiplex PCR; TCRdb keeps in-frame clones, though not all of them. The data contain nearly 80,000 clones, about 92% of them seen just once; the ten biggest clones take up roughly 0.21%. This clonotype originated in a female donor with multiple sclerosis, enrolled in a pregnancy study. The sequencing used CD4+ T cells from peripheral blood mononuclear cells, collected before pregnancy. The J gene is TRBJ1-3, the V gene TRBV6-1; no clear D gene. Written as DNA, the CDR3 is TGTGCCAGCAGTGACCGCCGACGAAGCGGTGACTCTGGAAACACCATATATTTT. It specifies CASSDRRRSGDSGNTIYF.